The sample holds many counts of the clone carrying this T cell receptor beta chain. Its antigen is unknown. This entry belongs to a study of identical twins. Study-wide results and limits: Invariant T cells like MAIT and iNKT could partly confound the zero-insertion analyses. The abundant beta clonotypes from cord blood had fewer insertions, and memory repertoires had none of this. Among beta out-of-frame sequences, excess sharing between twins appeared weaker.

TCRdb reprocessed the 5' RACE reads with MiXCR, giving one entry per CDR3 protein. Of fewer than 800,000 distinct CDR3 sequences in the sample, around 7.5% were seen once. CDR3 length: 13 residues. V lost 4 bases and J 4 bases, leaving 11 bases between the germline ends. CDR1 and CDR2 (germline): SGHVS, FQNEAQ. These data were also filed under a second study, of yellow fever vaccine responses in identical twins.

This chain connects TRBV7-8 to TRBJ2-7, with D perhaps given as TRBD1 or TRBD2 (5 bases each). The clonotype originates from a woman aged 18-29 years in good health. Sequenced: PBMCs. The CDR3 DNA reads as TGTGCCAGCAGCTGGGACCTCGGTTACGAGCAGTACGTC. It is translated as CASSWDLGYEQYV.